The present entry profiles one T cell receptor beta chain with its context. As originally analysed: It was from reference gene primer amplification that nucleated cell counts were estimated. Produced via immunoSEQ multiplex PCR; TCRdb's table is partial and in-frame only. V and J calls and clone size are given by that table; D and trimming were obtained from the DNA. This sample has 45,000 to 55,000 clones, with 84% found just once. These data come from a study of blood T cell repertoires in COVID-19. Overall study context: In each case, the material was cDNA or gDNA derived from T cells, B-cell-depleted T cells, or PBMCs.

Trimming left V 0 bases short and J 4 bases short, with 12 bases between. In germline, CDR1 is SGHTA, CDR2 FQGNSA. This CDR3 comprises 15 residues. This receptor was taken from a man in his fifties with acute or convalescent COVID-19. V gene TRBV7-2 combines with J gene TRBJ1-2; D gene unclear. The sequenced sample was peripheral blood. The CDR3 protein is CASSLAREGVYGYTF. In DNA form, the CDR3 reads TGTGCCAGCAGCTTAGCGCGCGAGGGTGTCTATGGCTACACCTTC.